The clone carrying this TCR beta chain was counted a single time. What it binds is unknown. These data come from a study of Graves' ophthalmopathy and Graves' hyperthyroidism. The authors amplified TCR beta CDR3 regions from RNA transcripts. First-round RT-PCR with HTBI primers preceded a second-round multiplex PCR. From the multiplex PCR reads, TCRdb called clonotypes with MiXCR, one entry per CDR3 protein. The table has a few hundred thousand distinct CDR3 sequences, under 40% seen once; the top ten hold less than 4.5%. Study-level findings and limits: Blood also contained most of the expanded thyroid clonotypes above 0.001 frequency. Using a 13-signature model, the authors split ophthalmopathy from stable hyperthyroidism, with about 88% sensitivity and roughly 83% specificity.

CDR3 size: 16 residues. CDR1 is MGHDK and CDR2 is SYGVNS in the germline V gene. V lost 10 bases, J lost 0 bases, and 20 bases lay in between. Other autoimmune diseases, uncontrolled infections, pregnancy and lactation each led to patient exclusion. The TCR comes from an adult man with Graves' hyperthyroidism. The chain combines TRBV25-1 with TRBJ2-3; D tentatively reads TRBD1 or TRBD2 (5 bases each). The specimen was peripheral blood or thyroid tissue (not recorded which). CDR3 amino acids: CAIWGNRDGSTDTQYF. The CDR3 DNA is TGTGCCATCTGGGGGAACCGGGACGGAAGCACAGATACGCAGTATTTT.